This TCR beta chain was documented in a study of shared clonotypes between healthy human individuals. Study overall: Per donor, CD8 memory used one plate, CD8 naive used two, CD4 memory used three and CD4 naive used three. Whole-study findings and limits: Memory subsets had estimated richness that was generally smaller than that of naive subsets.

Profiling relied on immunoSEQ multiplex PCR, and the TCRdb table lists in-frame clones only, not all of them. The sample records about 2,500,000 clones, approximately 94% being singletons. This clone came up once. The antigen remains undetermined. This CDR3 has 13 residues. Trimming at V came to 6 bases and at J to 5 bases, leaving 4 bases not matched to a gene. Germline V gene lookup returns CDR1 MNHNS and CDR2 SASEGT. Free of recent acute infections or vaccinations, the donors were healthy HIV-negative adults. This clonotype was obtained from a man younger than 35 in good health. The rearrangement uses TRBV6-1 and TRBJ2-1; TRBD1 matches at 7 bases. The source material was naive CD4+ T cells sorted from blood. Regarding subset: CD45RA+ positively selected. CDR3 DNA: TGTGCCAGCAGGAACAGGGGCGACAATGAGCAGTTCTTC. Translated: CASRNRGDNEQFF.